Listed below are T cell receptor beta chains from one sample, sequenced in a study of T cells in narcolepsy. Produced via immunoSEQ multiplex PCR; TCRdb's table is partial and in-frame only. The table has roughly 24,000 clones, 81% seen once. The sequenced sample consisted of memory (CD45RA-) CD4+ T cells from blood. The receptors here all came from a human donor in good health. CDR3s include the opening cysteine and the closing phenylalanine or tryptophan. A D gene is named only where the DNA matches it firmly. Clone size appears in some rows only: once, few, many, or a class for an expanded clone.

j_call v_call clone_size d_call cdr3_aa
TRBJ1-2 TRBV27 once NA CASSSAGNPYGYTF
TRBJ1-5 TRBV4-1 NA NA CASSQDPGHNQPQHF
TRBJ1-2 TRBV6-1 NA TRBD1 CASSPAAPGGYGYTF
TRBJ2-7 TRBV30 few TRBD1 CASKGTGDQEQYF
TRBJ2-1 TRBV6-6 NA TRBD2 CASSYPSGNNEQFF
TRBJ2-5 TRBV30 once NA CAWSVQSAGETQYF
TRBJ1-6 TRBV5-4 NA NA CASSPGVGDSPLHF
TRBJ1-1 TRBV5-4 NA TRBD1 CASSTRRTGGDTEAFF
TRBJ1-1 TRBV7-9 NA NA CASSLGGGASFLTEAFF
TRBJ2-3 TRBV6-5 NA NA CASSSPGGTQYF
TRBJ1-1 TRBV6-1 NA NA CASSTKGGGTEAFF
TRBJ2-7 TRBV9 once NA CASSVGPGESYEQYF
TRBJ2-3 TRBV4-1 NA TRBD1 CASSQLLTDRGRSDTQYF
TRBJ2-7 TRBV27 NA TRBD1 CASSKTGGGGYEQYF
TRBJ2-5 TRBV29-1 NA TRBD2 CSVASGGYQETQYF
TRBJ2-5 TRBV11-2 NA TRBD2 CASSLDRTSRQETQYF
TRBJ1-1 TRBV5-4 NA NA CASSLGGAAGENTEAFF
TRBJ2-2 TRBV15 NA NA CATRAAPPNTGELFF
TRBJ1-2 TRBV18 NA TRBD1 CASSDRGGYTF
TRBJ2-3 TRBV6-5 NA NA CASSALSDTQYF
TRBJ2-3 TRBV10-3 NA TRBD2 CAISGVAGARTDTQYF
TRBJ2-7 TRBV5-4 NA TRBD2 CASSRFGSGNSYEQYF
TRBJ1-2 TRBV2 few NA CASSEPGANYGYTF
TRBJ2-7 TRBV7-8 NA TRBD1 CASSLGEDREQYF
TRBJ2-7 TRBV30 NA TRBD2 CAWSGPRGGTYEQYF
TRBJ1-4 TRBV2 NA TRBD1 CASTNGQGAYQREKLFF
TRBJ2-5 TRBV7-8 NA TRBD2 CASSPGGADQETQYF
TRBJ2-1 TRBV4-3 NA NA CASSQGRGSGNEQFF
TRBJ1-1 TRBV19 NA NA CASRTGTEAFF
TRBJ2-7 TRBV14 few NA CASSQAVAYEQYF
TRBJ1-3 TRBV5-5 NA NA CASSLVGGSGNTIYF
TRBJ2-5 TRBV7-2 once NA CASSLPQGQTQYF
TRBJ2-3 TRBV19 NA NA CASSIGTSTDTQYF
TRBJ1-5 TRBV2 NA NA CAGTRRGARDRLSNQPQHF
TRBJ2-2 TRBV5-1 NA NA CASSLITGDTGELFF
TRBJ2-7 TRBV12-5 NA NA CASGLGVQEQYF
TRBJ1-1 TRBV7-9 NA TRBD1 CASRPPRQGAGVGWTEAFF
TRBJ2-1 TRBV19 NA TRBD2 CASRGGRYNEQFF
TRBJ2-3 TRBV6-1 once NA CASRLTGRGDTQYF
TRBJ2-5 TRBV11-2 NA TRBD1 CASSFRGQKEETQYF
TRBJ2-4 TRBV18 NA TRBD1 CASSPPTGGAYIQYF
TRBJ2-1 TRBV7-3 NA TRBD2 CASSLAGVNNEQFF